This T cell receptor (beta chain) was recorded in a study of T cell responses to AZD1222 COVID-19 vaccine. This clone occurred once. TCRdb's table, derived via immunoSEQ multiplex PCR, lists solely in-frame clones and lacks some. The sample lists approximately 100,000 clones, around nine tenths occurring once. Sequenced material: peripheral blood, taken on day 0 of AZD1222 vaccination. The TCR comes from an adult in good health.

CDR3 nucleotides: TGTGCCAGCAGCCAAGAGACAGGGGTTGAAGCTTTCTTT. Translation gives CASSQETGVEAFF. This sequence joins TRBV3-1 (or the pseudogene TRBV3-2) and TRBJ1-1, with TRBD1 matching 8 bases. The germline V gene encodes CDR1 LGHDT and CDR2 YNNKEL (reference sequence). The CDR3 is 13 residues long. Losses at the gene ends were 0 bases for V and 7 bases for J; bases not matched to a gene: 1.